The next 29 T cell receptor beta chains were all read from a single sample in a study of T cell clonotyping in hematopoietic cell transplantation. Assay used: immunoSEQ multiplex PCR; TCRdb lists only in-frame clones, some missing. The sample contains thousands of clones, around 95% of which appear only once. The sample consisted of PBMCs, taken 30 days after allogeneic stem cell transplant. The origin of the receptors is a male patient in his forties or fifties who had an allogeneic stem cell transplant from a related donor, so the T cells may come from the graft donor. Some clones in this sample may be carry-over from other donors' samples.

The chain links TRBV7-9 to TRBJ2-7; no reliable D call. Trimming stripped 3 bases from V and 1 base from J, with 7 bases between. CDR1 and CDR2 (germline): SEHNR, FQNEAQ (reference sequence). The length of the CDR3 is 13 residues. The CDR3 here is CASSFQVSYEQYF. The CDR3 DNA reads TGTGCCAGCAGCTTTCAGGTTTCCTACGAGCAGTACTTC.

This rearrangement joins TRBV10-3 to TRBJ2-1, with D possibly matching TRBD2 (7 bases). V lost 2 bases and J lost 7, with 15 bases in between. Germline V gives CDR1 ENHRY, CDR2 SYGVKD. This CDR3 has 15 amino acids. This CDR3 is CAISESERDINEQFF. CDR3 coding DNA: TGTGCCATCAGTGAGAGCGAGCGGGACATTAATGAGCAGTTCTTC.

This sequence joins TRBV7-6 and TRBJ2-7; a weak D match, TRBD2 (5 bases). V lost 1 base, J lost 1 base, and 8 bases lay in between. CDR1 is SGHVS, CDR2 FNYEAQ, per germline. The CDR3 has 14 amino acids. The CDR3 is CASSLEEGSYEQYF. The DNA of the CDR3 is TGTGCCAGCAGCTTAGAAGAGGGTTCCTACGAGCAGTACTTC.

The rearrangement uses TRBV7-9 and TRBJ2-3; a possible D gene is TRBD2 (5 bases). Trimming stripped 5 bases from V and 5 bases from J, with 17 bases between. This CDR3 comprises 15 residues. Germline loops: CDR1 SEHNR, CDR2 FQNEAQ (reference sequence). Here the CDR3 reads CASSTAYFSGDTQYF. Written as DNA, the CDR3 is TGTGCCAGCAGCACCGCCTACTTCAGCGGAGATACGCAGTATTTT.

The chain has TRBV7-2 and TRBJ1-2; 7 nucleotides line up with TRBD1. Germline trimming cut 7 bases from V and 3 bases from J; bases unmatched to any gene: 8. Germline lookup yields CDR1 SGHTA and CDR2 FQGNSA. The CDR3 extends over 14 amino acids. The CDR3 nucleotides are TGTGCCAGCACCTGGGCCCAGGGGGACTATGGCTACACCTTC. It encodes CASTWAQGDYGYTF.

The chain links TRBV25-1 to TRBJ1-5; D is perhaps TRBD1 (6 bases). From germline, CDR1 is MGHDK and CDR2 SYGVNS. The germline V and J ends were trimmed by 1 base and 5 bases, with 9 bases remaining between them. This CDR3 region has 14 residues. In nucleotides, the CDR3 is TGTGCCAGCAGTGAATCAGGGGCGTATCAGCCCCAGCATTTT. Protein product: CASSESGAYQPQHF. Using reference TRBV25-1 and TRBJ1-5 for the parts outside the CDR3, the full variable domain is EADIYQTPRYLVIGTGKKITLECSQTMGHDKMYWYQQDPGMELHLIHYSYGVNSTEKGDLSSESTVSRIRTEHFPLTLESARPSHTSQYLCASSESGAYQPQHFGDGTRLSIL.

The genes are TRBV9 and TRBJ2-2, with TRBD2 as a possible D gene (6 bases). This CDR3 has 15 residues. The germline gives CDR1 SGDLS, CDR2 YYNGEE. V shed 0 bases and J shed 6 bases, with 12 bases lying between them. The CDR3 DNA follows: TGTGCCAGCAGCGTAGATTACGGGGGAGCCGGGGAGCTGTTTTTT. It yields the protein CASSVDYGGAGELFF.

The chain recombines TRBV2 with TRBJ2-7, with TRBD1 matching over 9 bases. The germline CDR1 and CDR2 sequences are SNHLY and FYNNEI. The CDR3 covers 12 residues. The trim removed 8 bases at V and 7 bases at J, leaving 6 bases unmatched. CDR3 protein: CASSGQGSEQYF. In DNA form, the CDR3 reads TGTGCCAGCTCGGGACAGGGTAGTGAGCAGTACTTC.

This rearrangement joins TRBV28 to TRBJ2-7; D remains ambiguous. Looked up from germline, CDR1 is MDHEN and CDR2 is SYDVKM. Trimming took 3 bases from V and 1 from J, leaving 13 bases between them. This CDR3 comprises 15 residues. The CDR3 DNA sequence: TGTGCCAGCAGTTTTCGAACAGCGCCATCCTACGAGCAGTACTTC. It codes for CASSFRTAPSYEQYF.

The CDR3 sequence: CASSLAGAGQPQHF. CDR3 in DNA: TGTGCCAGCAGCTTGGCAGGGGCCGGTCAGCCCCAGCATTTT. This sequence joins TRBV5-6 and TRBJ1-5; TRBD1 might be the D (6 bases). CDR3 size: 14 residues. Germline CDR1 is SGHDT and CDR2 is YYEEEE. The V end lost 0 bases, the J end lost 6 bases, and 10 bases lay between the germline ends.

This rearrangement joins TRBV5-5 to TRBJ1-1; D not certain. V gave up 3 bases and J gave up 8 bases, with 14 bases separating them. CDR1 SGHKS and CDR2 YYEKEE come from the germline V gene (reference sequence). The CDR3 totals 13 residues. CDR3 amino acids: CASSWVLGPEAFF. The CDR3 DNA reads as TGTGCCAGCAGCTGGGTCTTAGGACCCGAAGCTTTCTTT.

The CDR3 nucleotides read TGTGCCAGCAACCGGGACAGGATAGATACGCAGTATTTT. This translates into CASNRDRIDTQYF. The V gene is TRBV6-6, the J gene TRBJ2-3; 8 bases align to TRBD1. V gave up 7 bases and J gave up 5 bases; unmatched junction bases: 5. CDR3 length: 13 residues. Germline V CDR1 and CDR2: MNHNY, SVGAGI (reference sequence).

The rearrangement uses TRBV5-4 and TRBJ1-1, with TRBD1 as a possible D gene (5 bases). Germline-derived CDR1 and CDR2 are SGHNT and YYREEE (reference sequence). The V end lost 1 base, the J end lost 1 base, and 11 bases lay between the germline ends. This CDR3 region has 15 residues. This CDR3 reads CASSLKGWSNTEAFF. The CDR3 coding sequence is TGTGCCAGCAGCTTGAAGGGGTGGTCGAACACTGAAGCTTTCTTT.

The rearrangement links TRBV4-2 to TRBJ2-7, with TRBD2 matching 10 bases. Losses at the gene ends were 0 bases for V and 4 bases for J; bases not matched to a gene: 6. Per the germline V gene, CDR1 is LGHNA and CDR2 is YNFKEQ. CDR3 length equals 16 residues. The CDR3 is CASSQDQSSGSYEQYF. The CDR3 nucleotides read TGTGCCAGCAGCCAAGATCAGTCTAGCGGGAGTTACGAGCAGTACTTC.

This clone has only a few counts. This chain connects TRBV7-6 to TRBJ2-7; no reliable D call. Germline assignment: CDR1 SGHVS and CDR2 FNYEAQ. The CDR3 extends over 14 amino acids. V lost 5 bases and J 3 bases, leaving 14 bases between the germline ends. The CDR3: CASSQKDGFYEQYF. CDR3 in DNA: TGTGCCAGCAGCCAAAAGGACGGTTTCTACGAGCAGTACTTC.

V and J are TRBV27 and TRBJ2-5; 8 nucleotides agree with TRBD2. From germline, CDR1 is MNHEY and CDR2 SMNVEV (reference sequence). V trimming: 4 bases; J trimming: 11 bases; junction bases outside the gene matches: 9. The length of the CDR3 is 13 residues. Here the CDR3 reads CASSWREEGEQYF. The CDR3 DNA is TGTGCCAGCAGTTGGCGGGAGGAGGGGGAGCAGTACTTC.

V is TRBV10-3 and J is TRBJ1-4; D might be TRBD1 (5 bases). The ends were cut back, 10 bases at V and 8 bases at J, with 23 bases in the middle. The germline V gene encodes CDR1 ENHRY and CDR2 SYGVKD. The CDR3 contains 15 residues. The CDR3 sequence: CASQDGEGENEKLFF. Here the CDR3 DNA reads TGTGCCAGTCAGGACGGGGAAGGGGAGAACGAAAAACTGTTTTTT.

In its sample, this clone was seen once. This chain links TRBV6-5 with TRBJ2-7, with 9 bases aligning to TRBD1. The CDR3 loop spans 12 amino acids. V was clipped by 5 bases and J by 6 bases; unmatched bases: 2. Germline V gene lookup returns CDR1 MNHEY and CDR2 SVGAGI. This chain's CDR3 is CASSVGQGEQYF. As DNA, the CDR3 is TGTGCCAGCAGTGTGGGACAGGGCGAGCAGTACTTC.

The chain couples TRBV4-1 to TRBJ2-5, with D unclear. This CDR3 region has 16 residues. Germline V CDR1 and CDR2: MGHRA, YSYEKL. The V end lost 2 bases, the J end lost 4 bases, and 17 bases lay between the germline ends. Here the CDR3 reads CASSQPLRGGVETQYF. The CDR3 DNA reads as TGCGCCAGCAGCCAACCCTTGCGCGGTGGGGTAGAGACCCAGTACTTC.

The chain is built from TRBV7-2 and TRBJ2-1; 14 bases map to TRBD2. Germline loops: CDR1 SGHTA, CDR2 FQGNSA. V lost 5 bases and J lost 8; bases outside the gene matches: 2. This CDR3 has 14 amino acids. The CDR3 region is CASSGTSGRYEQFF. The CDR3 DNA follows: TGTGCCAGCAGCGGGACTAGCGGGAGATATGAGCAGTTCTTC.

The sample holds one count of this clone. The chain couples TRBV4-1 to TRBJ2-1; D perhaps matches TRBD2 (7 bases). The CDR3 contains 15 residues. CDR1 MGHRA and CDR2 YSYEKL come from the germline V gene. V lost 4 bases and J lost 5, with 15 bases in between. CDR3 bases: TGCGCCAGCAGCCCCTCGAGGGGGAGGGACAATGAGCAGTTCTTC. This translates into CASSPSRGRDNEQFF.

The CDR3 DNA follows: TGCGCCAGCAGCCAAGTGGCAGGAAACATTCAGTACTTC. Protein sequence: CASSQVAGNIQYF. The chain carries TRBV4-3 and TRBJ2-4; the D is unclear. Germline values: CDR1 LGHNA, CDR2 YSLEER. Trimming cost V 1 base and J 6 bases, with 7 bases left between them. The CDR3 runs to 13 residues.

The chain is built from TRBV2 and TRBJ1-5, with D hard to call. The CDR3 has 14 amino acids. The germline V and J ends were trimmed by 6 bases and 1 base, with 10 bases remaining between them. Germline V lookup: CDR1 SNHLY, CDR2 FYNNEI. CDR3 in amino acids: CASSLEASNQPQHF. Here the CDR3 DNA reads TGTGCCAGCAGCCTAGAGGCCAGCAATCAGCCCCAGCATTTT.

This clone was detected once. J is TRBJ2-1 and V is TRBV28; 8 bases agree with TRBD1. CDR1 MDHEN and CDR2 SYDVKM come from the germline V gene. V gave up 5 bases and J gave up 0 bases; unmatched junction bases: 27. The CDR3 covers 23 residues. The CDR3, as DNA: TGTGCCAGCAGTACCGGGTTCTTGTTTTCGGACAGGGTTCCCCGGAGCTCCTACAATGAGCAGTTCTTC. Amino acids: CASSTGFLFSDRVPRSSYNEQFF.

This sequence joins TRBV27 and TRBJ1-5; 9 bases map to TRBD1. The ends lost 2 bases at V and 6 bases at J; junction bases unmatched: 5. This CDR3 spans 15 amino acids. Germline-derived CDR1 and CDR2 are MNHEY and SMNVEV (reference sequence). The CDR3 DNA reads TGTGCCAGCAGTTTAGTGGGACAGGGCACTCAGCCCCAGCATTTT. Its translation: CASSLVGQGTQPQHF.

The genes are TRBV9 and TRBJ1-2, with 7 nucleotides matching TRBD1. The CDR3 is 13 residues long. Germline-derived CDR1 and CDR2 are SGDLS and YYNGEE. Trimming took 4 bases from V and 8 from J; bases not matched to a gene: 8. CDR3 protein: CASSSVGGRGYTF. For the CDR3, the DNA is TGTGCCAGCAGCTCAGTAGGGGGCCGAGGCTACACCTTC.

The chain uses TRBV15 and TRBJ2-7, with D unclear. Trimming removed 0 bases from V and 1 base from J, with 4 bases in between. The CDR3 extends over 13 amino acids. Germline V gene data show CDR1 as LNHNV and CDR2 as YYDKDF (reference sequence). The CDR3 sequence is CATSRDPSYEQYF. CDR3 DNA sequence: TGTGCCACCAGCAGAGATCCGTCCTACGAGCAGTACTTC.

The V gene is TRBV7-2, the J gene TRBJ2-3; 10 bases are a match to TRBD1. The CDR3 totals 13 residues. V gave up 5 bases and J gave up 13 bases; unmatched junction bases: 9. Germline CDR1 and CDR2: SGHTA and FQGNSA. CDR3 sequence (DNA): TGTGCCAGCAGCGCCCTAAGACAGGGGGCTAAGTATTTT. Its protein product is CASSALRQGAKYF.

The chain employs TRBV29-1 and TRBJ1-1, with 7 bases aligning to TRBD1. CDR3 length equals 13 residues. Germline values: CDR1 SQVTM, CDR2 ANQGSEA. The trim removed 6 bases at V and 0 bases at J, leaving 4 bases unmatched. CDR3 sequence (DNA): TGCAGCGTCTCACAGGGGTTGAACACTGAAGCTTTCTTT. It codes for CSVSQGLNTEAFF. The full variable domain, rest sourced from reference TRBV29-1 and TRBJ1-1, is SAVISQKPSRDICQRGTSLTIQCQVDSQVTMMFWYRQQPGQSLTLIATANQGSEATYESGFVIDKFPISRPNLTFSTLTVSNMSPEDSSIYLCSVSQGLNTEAFFGQGTRLTVV.